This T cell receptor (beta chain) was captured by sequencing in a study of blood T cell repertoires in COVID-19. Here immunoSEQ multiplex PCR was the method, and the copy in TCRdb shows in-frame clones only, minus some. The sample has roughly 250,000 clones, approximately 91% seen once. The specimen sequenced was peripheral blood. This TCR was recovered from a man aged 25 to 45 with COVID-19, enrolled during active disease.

CDR3 DNA sequence: TGTGCCAGCAGCACGCCAGGGGGCGCGGGGACTGAAGCTTTCTTT. This translates into CASSTPGGAGTEAFF. This chain uses TRBV5-6 with TRBJ1-1, with 8 bases matching TRBD1. Germline V gives CDR1 SGHDT, CDR2 YYEEEE. The CDR3 has 15 residues. J gave up 5 bases and V 4 bases, and 10 bases lay outside the gene matches. Variable domain in full (rest from reference TRBV5-6 and TRBJ1-1): DAGVTQSPTHLIKTRGQQVTLRCSPKSGHDTVSWYQQALGQGPQFIFQYYEEEERQRGNFPDRFSGHQFPNYSSELNVNALLLGDSALYLCASSTPGGAGTEAFFGQGTRLTVV.